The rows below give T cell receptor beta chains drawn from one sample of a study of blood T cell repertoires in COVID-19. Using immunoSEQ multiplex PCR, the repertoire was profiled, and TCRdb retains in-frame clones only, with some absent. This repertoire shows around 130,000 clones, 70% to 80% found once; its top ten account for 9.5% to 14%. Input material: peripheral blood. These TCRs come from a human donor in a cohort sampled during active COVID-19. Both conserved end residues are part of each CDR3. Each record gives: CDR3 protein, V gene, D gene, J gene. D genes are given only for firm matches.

CDR3aa: CASSPGQGSYNEQFF; v_gene: TRBV5-1; d_gene: TRBD1; j_gene: TRBJ2-1
CDR3aa: CASSRLQGSEAFF; v_gene: TRBV7-2; d_gene: TRBD1; j_gene: TRBJ1-1
CDR3aa: CASSPQGFSEAFF; v_gene: TRBV18; d_gene: -; j_gene: TRBJ1-1
CDR3aa: CASSLEFRVGEQYF; v_gene: TRBV11-2; d_gene: -; j_gene: TRBJ2-7
CDR3aa: CASSYSAGDHTDTQYF; v_gene: TRBV6-6; d_gene: TRBD2; j_gene: TRBJ2-3
CDR3aa: CASSLRGAGNTIYF; v_gene: TRBV5-6; d_gene: -; j_gene: TRBJ1-3
CDR3aa: CASSPSPLTGGAYGYTF; v_gene: TRBV19; d_gene: TRBD1; j_gene: TRBJ1-2
CDR3aa: CASRPPGYNEQFF; v_gene: TRBV6-5; d_gene: -; j_gene: TRBJ2-1
CDR3aa: CASSSGWGSGTDTQYF; v_gene: TRBV11-3; d_gene: -; j_gene: TRBJ2-3
CDR3aa: CASSQMNTEAFF; v_gene: TRBV28; d_gene: -; j_gene: TRBJ1-1
CDR3aa: CATSAGQLVGVGSDF; v_gene: TRBV15; d_gene: -; j_gene: TRBJ2-7
CDR3aa: CASSPRGLAYEQYF; v_gene: TRBV27; d_gene: TRBD1; j_gene: TRBJ2-7
CDR3aa: CASSSGSTDTQYF; v_gene: TRBV7-8; d_gene: -; j_gene: TRBJ2-3
CDR3aa: CASSYSDRVNSPLHF; v_gene: TRBV6-6; d_gene: -; j_gene: TRBJ1-6
CDR3aa: CASSLQGQINQPQHF; v_gene: TRBV27; d_gene: -; j_gene: TRBJ1-5
CDR3aa: CASSQDRGAGVDNEQFF; v_gene: TRBV4-2; d_gene: -; j_gene: TRBJ2-1
CDR3aa: CASSPPSGTVPYEQYF; v_gene: TRBV18; d_gene: TRBD1; j_gene: TRBJ2-7
CDR3aa: CASSLARDSQLTYEQYF; v_gene: TRBV5-1; d_gene: TRBD1; j_gene: TRBJ2-7
CDR3aa: CASSSTGESYNSPLHF; v_gene: TRBV7-6; d_gene: TRBD1; j_gene: TRBJ1-6
CDR3aa: CASSEWGLRGETQYF; v_gene: TRBV25-1; d_gene: -; j_gene: TRBJ2-5
CDR3aa: CASPDRAGTGELFF; v_gene: TRBV30; d_gene: TRBD1; j_gene: TRBJ2-2
CDR3aa: CASRGLAGGQETQYF; v_gene: TRBV2; d_gene: TRBD2; j_gene: TRBJ2-5
CDR3aa: CATSRDAGGTTDTQYF; v_gene: TRBV15; d_gene: -; j_gene: TRBJ2-3
CDR3aa: CATSDPRGSSDTQYF; v_gene: TRBV24-1; d_gene: TRBD1; j_gene: TRBJ2-3
CDR3aa: CASRARLAGEETQYF; v_gene: TRBV7-9; d_gene: TRBD2; j_gene: TRBJ2-5
CDR3aa: CASSTRDRRRGGYTF; v_gene: TRBV19; d_gene: TRBD1; j_gene: TRBJ1-2
CDR3aa: CASSQIGRGTGYTF; v_gene: TRBV3-1/TRBV3-2; d_gene: -; j_gene: TRBJ1-2
CDR3aa: CASSQEGALGYGYTF; v_gene: TRBV4-1; d_gene: -; j_gene: TRBJ1-2
CDR3aa: CASSYDLRGTQYF; v_gene: TRBV6-5; d_gene: -; j_gene: TRBJ2-5
CDR3aa: CASSFGLAGALGKQYF; v_gene: TRBV19; d_gene: TRBD2; j_gene: TRBJ2-3
CDR3aa: CATRQDSNEQYF; v_gene: TRBV10-3; d_gene: -; j_gene: TRBJ2-7
CDR3aa: CASSPSGETQYF; v_gene: TRBV12-3/TRBV12-4; d_gene: -; j_gene: TRBJ2-5
CDR3aa: CASSTTGWGYTF; v_gene: TRBV2; d_gene: -; j_gene: TRBJ1-2
CDR3aa: CASSSLLAGASGEQFF; v_gene: TRBV7-8; d_gene: TRBD2; j_gene: TRBJ2-1
CDR3aa: CASSPWDRGYEQYF; v_gene: TRBV3-1/TRBV3-2; d_gene: TRBD1; j_gene: TRBJ2-7
CDR3aa: CASSYSGTGSSPLHF; v_gene: TRBV6-5; d_gene: TRBD1; j_gene: TRBJ1-6